A single T cell receptor (beta chain) is shown here with its context. Germline values: CDR1 SGHTA, CDR2 FQGNSA. After removal of 1 base from V and 8 bases from J, the junction contained 6 bases not matched to a gene. This CDR3 has 15 amino acids. This entry is derived from a study of blood T cell repertoires in COVID-19. In the study overall: Material from acute and convalescent COVID-19 was sourced from the United States, Italy and Spain. In each case, the material was cDNA or gDNA derived from T cells, B-cell-depleted T cells, or PBMCs.

Authors' methods: From reference gene primer amplification, estimates of nucleated cell counts were derived. Method: immunoSEQ multiplex PCR; TCRdb's copy keeps in-frame clones and lacks some. The V and J calls and clone size come from that table; D and trimming were worked out from the DNA. The table has more than 300,000 clones, around 80% seen once. The TCR was taken from a woman aged 45-59 years with acute or convalescent COVID-19. The sample taken for sequencing was peripheral blood. The genes are TRBV7-2 and TRBJ2-1, with 9 bases fitting TRBD2. In nucleotides, the CDR3 is TGTGCCAGCAGCTTAGGTCTAGCGGGATTCGATGAGCAGTTCTTC. Its translation: CASSLGLAGFDEQFF.